What follows are 27 T cell receptor beta chains derived from one specimen sequenced in a study of blood T cell repertoires in COVID-19. TCRdb's copy holds only in-frame clones and misses some; the assay was immunoSEQ multiplex PCR. Here the sample spans roughly 260,000 clones, roughly 80% being singletons. The material sequenced was peripheral blood. Every receptor here comes from a woman in her seventies with acute or convalescent COVID-19.

The rearrangement uses TRBV19 and TRBJ1-2; TRBD1 agrees at 8 bases. The CDR3 loop spans 17 amino acids. CDR1 and CDR2 from the germline V gene are LNHDA and SQIVND (reference sequence). With V trimmed by 0 bases and J by 7 bases, 13 bases remained unmatched. CDR3 DNA sequence: TGTGCCAGTAGTATAGATTATAGGGGCAGGGGGCTCGTTGGCTACACCTTC. Its protein is CASSIDYRGRGLVGYTF.

V and J are TRBV7-9 and TRBJ1-2; 7 bases are shared with TRBD1. J gave up 2 bases and V 5 bases, and 5 bases lay outside the gene matches. CDR1 and CDR2 from the germline V gene are SEHNR and FQNEAQ (reference sequence). The CDR3 covers 14 residues. CDR3 nucleotides: TGTGCCAGCAGCCCGTTGGGACAGAACTATGGCTACACCTTC. This gives the protein CASSPLGQNYGYTF.

The rearrangement joins TRBV3-1 (or the pseudogene TRBV3-2) to TRBJ1-2; D is uncertain. The ends were cut back, 0 bases at V and 4 bases at J, with 9 bases in the middle. Germline CDR1 is LGHDT and CDR2 is YNNKEL (reference sequence). The CDR3 totals 14 residues. This CDR3 reads CASSQDVATYGYTF. The CDR3, as DNA: TGTGCCAGCAGCCAAGATGTAGCCACCTATGGCTACACCTTC.

This chain uses TRBV18 with TRBJ2-1; D unclear. This CDR3 region has 11 residues. V lost 5 bases to trimming and J lost 8 bases, with 7 bases between them. Germline-derived CDR1 and CDR2 are KGHSH and LQKENI. This CDR3 reads CASSMGHEQFF. CDR3 bases: TGTGCCAGCTCAATGGGCCATGAGCAGTTCTTC.

The rearrangement links TRBV5-1 to TRBJ2-7; 9 nucleotides match TRBD1. J lost 10 bases, V lost 6 bases, and 8 bases had no gene match. Germline V lookup: CDR1 SGHRS, CDR2 YFSETQ. The CDR3 runs to 12 residues. The CDR3: CASTWDRDRQYF. CDR3 nucleotides: TGCGCCAGCACCTGGGACAGGGACCGTCAGTACTTC.

The chain has TRBV3-1 (or the pseudogene TRBV3-2) and TRBJ1-2; D gene uncertain. V shed 5 bases and J shed 8 bases, with 15 bases lying between them. The length of the CDR3 is 13 residues. Germline V gives CDR1 LGHDT, CDR2 YNNKEL (reference sequence). The CDR3 reads CASSALGSSGYTF. For the CDR3, the DNA is TGTGCCAGCAGCGCACTTGGTTCTTCCGGCTACACCTTC.

The J gene is TRBJ1-2, the V gene TRBV4-2; 9 positions agree with TRBD1. This CDR3 has 13 amino acids. The germline V gene encodes CDR1 LGHNA and CDR2 YNFKEQ. With V trimmed by 4 bases and J by 8 bases, 5 bases remained unmatched. In nucleotides, the CDR3 is TGTGCCAGCAGCCTTACAGGGGGCCGGGGCTACACCTTC. This translates into CASSLTGGRGYTF.

The genes are TRBV11-2 and TRBJ2-2; TRBD1 aligns across 9 bases. The CDR3 runs 16 residues. Trimming cost V 2 bases and J 4 bases; bases outside gene matches: 5. CDR1 and CDR2 (germline): SGHAT, FQNNGV. CDR3 residues: CASSLSGTGITGELFF. For the CDR3, the DNA is TGTGCCAGCAGCTTATCCGGGACAGGGATCACCGGGGAGCTGTTTTTT.

This clone was detected a few times. V is TRBV27 and J is TRBJ2-2; no firm D call. The CDR3 has 13 amino acids. Germline V gene lookup returns CDR1 MNHEY and CDR2 SMNVEV (reference sequence). Trimming took off 5 bases at V and 6 bases at J, with 10 bases between the two ends. CDR3 sequence reads: CASSTLAPGELFF. The CDR3 DNA follows: TGTGCCAGCAGTACTCTCGCTCCCGGGGAGCTGTTTTTT.

J is TRBJ2-5 and V is TRBV5-4, with 7 bases aligning to TRBD1. The CDR3 consists of 15 residues. After removal of 3 bases from V and 4 bases from J, the junction contained 9 bases not matched to a gene. From germline, CDR1 is SGHNT and CDR2 YYREEE (reference sequence). The CDR3 DNA is TGTGCCAGCAGCTCGAATACAGGGGTCCGAGAGACCCAGTACTTC. Its protein product is CASSSNTGVRETQYF.

The chain has TRBV2 and TRBJ1-3; D is unclear. The CDR3 loop spans 13 amino acids. Per the germline V gene, CDR1 is SNHLY and CDR2 is FYNNEI. The V gene lost 7 bases and the J gene lost 4 bases, with 11 bases spanning the gap. This chain's CDR3 is CASKVGWGNTIYF. DNA for the CDR3: TGTGCCAGCAAAGTCGGTTGGGGAAACACCATATATTTT.

This chain links TRBV15 with TRBJ2-2; D not resolved. Germline V gene data show CDR1 as LNHNV and CDR2 as YYDKDF (reference sequence). The ends were cut back, 0 bases at V and 7 bases at J, with 9 bases in the middle. The CDR3 length is 14 residues. The CDR3 DNA sequence: TGTGCCACCAGCAGAGATTTCTTCAGCGGGGAGCTGTTTTTT. Amino acid sequence: CATSRDFFSGELFF.

The chain links TRBV5-1 to TRBJ1-4; 7 nucleotides line up with TRBD1. Germline V gives CDR1 SGHRS, CDR2 YFSETQ. This CDR3 region has 15 residues. V lost 7 bases and J lost 5; bases outside the gene matches: 11. In DNA, the CDR3 is TGCGCCAGCGCAGAACAGGGGACCTTGAATGAAAAACTGTTTTTT. It is translated as CASAEQGTLNEKLFF. Looking up the rest from reference TRBV5-1 and TRBJ1-4 gives the full variable domain: KAGVTQTPRYLIKTRGQQVTLSCSPISGHRSVSWYQQTPGQGLQFLFEYFSETQRNKGNFPGRFSGRQFSNSRSEMNVSTLELGDSALYLCASAEQGTLNEKLFFGSGTQLSVL.

The chain employs TRBV2 and TRBJ1-3; 7 nucleotides line up with TRBD1. Germline loops: CDR1 SNHLY, CDR2 FYNNEI. V was pared by 6 bases and J by 0 bases, with 2 bases of the junction left unmatched. This CDR3 region has 14 residues. CDR3 in amino acids: CASRGDSSGNTIYF. The CDR3 DNA sequence: TGTGCCAGCAGGGGGGACAGCTCTGGAAACACCATATATTTT.

V gene TRBV6-5 combines with J gene TRBJ2-2; TRBD1 might be the D (5 bases). The CDR3 is 15 amino acids. V gave up 10 bases and J gave up 1 base, with 16 bases separating them. The germline CDR1 and CDR2 sequences are MNHEY and SVGAGI. CDR3 in DNA: TGTGCCACCAACCCTTTTACAGGGAACACCGGGGAGCTGTTTTTT. This translates into CATNPFTGNTGELFF.

This clone was observed a single time. V usage is TRBV12-3 or TRBV12-4 and J usage is TRBJ1-2, with no clear D. V gave up 6 bases and J gave up 4 bases, with 12 bases separating them. The CDR3 covers 13 residues. The CDR3 protein is CASSRGVVYGYTF. In DNA form, the CDR3 reads TGTGCCAGCAGCCGAGGAGTGGTCTATGGCTACACCTTC.

This chain links TRBV5-1 with TRBJ2-1; maybe TRBD2 (5 bases). V gave up 5 bases and J gave up 5 bases, with 14 bases separating them. The germline V gene encodes CDR1 SGHRS and CDR2 YFSETQ. CDR3 size: 14 residues. CDR3 coding DNA: TGCGCCAGCAGTGCCGGGATGAACAACAATGAGCAGTTCTTC. Its translation: CASSAGMNNNEQFF.

This clone was seen more than once but under ten times. V and J are TRBV7-8 and TRBJ1-2; maybe TRBD1 (6 bases). The CDR3 is 19 amino acids. Germline lookup yields CDR1 SGHVS and CDR2 FQNEAQ. The ends were cut back, 2 bases at V and 0 bases at J, with 22 bases in the middle. Here the CDR3 reads CASSLRRIQGGTPNYGYTF. The CDR3 nucleotides read TGTGCCAGCAGCTTAAGACGAATACAGGGAGGGACTCCTAACTATGGCTACACCTTC. Combining the CDR3 with reference TRBV7-8 and TRBJ1-2 gives the whole variable domain GAGVSQSPRYKVAKRGQDVALRCDPISGHVSLFWYQQALGQGPEFLTYFQNEAQLDKSGLPSDRFFAERPEGSVSTLKIQRTQQEDSAVYLCASSLRRIQGGTPNYGYTFGSGTRLTVV.

The rearrangement uses TRBV28 and TRBJ2-2; D uncertain. Trimming shortened V by 7 bases and J by 1 base, and 4 bases separated the two germline ends. Germline CDR1 MDHEN, CDR2 SYDVKM. The CDR3 length is 12 residues. The CDR3 nucleotides read TGTGCCAGCAACAGGAACACCGGGGAGCTGTTTTTT. It codes for CASNRNTGELFF. Using reference TRBV28 and TRBJ2-2 for the parts outside the CDR3, the full variable domain is DVKVTQSSRYLVKRTGEKVFLECVQDMDHENMFWYRQDPGLGLRLIYFSYDVKMKEKGDIPEGYSVSREKKERFSLILESASTNQTSMYLCASNRNTGELFFGEGSRLTVL.

The gene calls are TRBV18 and TRBJ1-6; TRBD1 agrees at 8 bases. CDR1 and CDR2 from the germline V gene are KGHSH and LQKENI. The J segment lost 6 bases and the V segment lost 6 bases, leaving 16 bases of the junction unmatched. The CDR3 is 18 residues long. CDR3 protein: CASSYSAPGQGGNSPLHF. The CDR3 nucleotides are TGTGCCAGCTCTTACTCAGCCCCCGGACAGGGTGGTAATTCACCCCTCCACTTT.

The rearrangement links TRBV5-4 to TRBJ1-2, with D maybe TRBD1 (5 bases). Germline V gene lookup returns CDR1 SGHNT and CDR2 YYREEE (reference sequence). CDR3 length: 15 residues. With 0 bases removed from V and 3 bases from J, the gap between germline ends came to 12 bases. DNA for the CDR3: TGTGCCAGCAGCTTGGAAATTAGGGGCCACTATGGCTACACCTTC. Amino acids: CASSLEIRGHYGYTF. Looking up the rest from reference TRBV5-4 and TRBJ1-2 gives the full variable domain: ETGVTQSPTHLIKTRGQQVTLRCSSQSGHNTVSWYQQALGQGPQFIFQYYREEENGRGNFPPRFSGLQFPNYSSELNVNALELDDSALYLCASSLEIRGHYGYTFGSGTRLTVV.

This chain joins TRBV28 and TRBJ1-5; tentatively, D is TRBD1 (6 bases). The germline CDR1 and CDR2 sequences are MDHEN and SYDVKM. The V end lost 4 bases, the J end lost 2 bases, and 12 bases lay between the germline ends. The CDR3 covers 15 residues. CDR3 sequence: CASSSAGAGNQPQHF. In DNA form, the CDR3 reads TGTGCCAGCAGTTCGGCAGGGGCGGGCAATCAGCCCCAGCATTTT.

The V and J genes are TRBV6-5 and TRBJ1-6; 8 nucleotides align to TRBD1. The germline V gene encodes CDR1 MNHEY and CDR2 SVGAGI. The CDR3 totals 15 residues. Trimming removed 2 bases from V and 6 bases from J; junction bases left unmatched: 3. The CDR3 region is CASSYQDRVNSPLHF. The CDR3 nucleotides read TGTGCCAGCAGTTACCAGGACAGGGTTAATTCACCCCTCCACTTT.

This rearrangement joins TRBV6-5 to TRBJ2-7, with 8 bases that match TRBD1. Per the germline V gene, CDR1 is MNHEY and CDR2 is SVGAGI. The CDR3 length is 14 residues. The junction had 8 bases not matched to a gene; V was cut back by 10 bases and J by 0 bases. Written as DNA, the CDR3 is TGTGCCACCTCCAGGGACAGGAGCTCCTACGAGCAGTACTTC. It translates to CATSRDRSSYEQYF.

The CDR3: CASSPQVIGGLTGELFF. The CDR3 nucleotides read TGTGCCAGCAGCCCCCAGGTGATCGGGGGGCTCACCGGGGAGCTGTTTTTT. V gene TRBV3-1 (or the pseudogene TRBV3-2) combines with J gene TRBJ2-2, with a weak D call TRBD2 (7 bases). From germline, CDR1 is LGHDT and CDR2 YNNKEL (reference sequence). The CDR3 covers 17 residues. V was pared by 4 bases and J by 4 bases, with 19 bases between.

The gene calls are TRBV29-1 and TRBJ1-2; 8 bases fit TRBD1. Germline V gene sequence: CDR1 SQVTM, CDR2 ANQGSEA. There are 11 residues in the CDR3. With 8 bases clipped from V and 7 bases from J, the junction kept 6 bases outside the gene matches. In nucleotides, the CDR3 is TGCAGCTATGACAGGGGAGTTGGCTACACCTTC. Amino acid sequence: CSYDRGVGYTF.

This chain connects TRBV2 to TRBJ2-1, with 9 bases lining up with TRBD2. The V gene's germline CDR1 is SNHLY and CDR2 FYNNEI. The CDR3 totals 15 residues. Losses at the gene ends were 2 bases for V and 8 bases for J; bases not matched to a gene: 7. CDR3 nucleotide sequence: TGTGCCAGCAGTGAAATTAGCGGGGGTAGGCATGAGCAGTTCTTC. It translates to CASSEISGGRHEQFF.